The 15 T cell receptor beta chains presented below share a single source sample, sequenced in a study of blood T cell repertoires in COVID-19. Profiling relied on immunoSEQ multiplex PCR, and the TCRdb table lists in-frame clones only, not all of them. Of about 200,000 clones listed, under 90% are singletons. The sequenced material came from peripheral blood. These receptors all stem from an elderly man with acute or convalescent COVID-19.

The gene calls are TRBV19 and TRBJ2-6; 8 bases match TRBD1. The CDR3 consists of 15 residues. In germline, CDR1 is LNHDA, CDR2 SQIVND (reference sequence). J gave up 4 bases and V 6 bases, and 5 bases lay outside the gene matches. In DNA, the CDR3 is TGTGCCAGTAGCCTGACAGGGGTCGGGGCCAACGTCCTGACTTTC. Translating it yields CASSLTGVGANVLTF.

This clone appeared once. The chain carries TRBV7-3 and TRBJ2-2; tentatively, D is TRBD2 (6 bases). The CDR3 runs to 14 residues. Germline loops: CDR1 SGHTA, CDR2 FQGTGA. Trimming removed 7 bases at V and 5 bases at J, with 14 bases between. The CDR3 region is CASNWGDETGELFF. The DNA of the CDR3 is TGTGCCAGCAACTGGGGGGACGAGACCGGGGAGCTGTTTTTT.

The chain employs TRBV4-3 and TRBJ2-5; TRBD2 aligns across 10 bases. Germline CDR1 is LGHNA and CDR2 is YSLEER. There are 19 residues in the CDR3. Germline trimming cut 0 bases from V and 5 bases from J; bases unmatched to any gene: 15. In nucleotides, the CDR3 is TGCGCCAGCAGCCAAGATAGAGGGACTAGCGAGACGAGTGGTGAGACCCAGTACTTC. Amino acids: CASSQDRGTSETSGETQYF.

This clone was seen only a few times. The rearrangement uses TRBV11-1 and TRBJ1-1; D is undetermined. Germline V gene data show CDR1 as SGHAT and CDR2 as FQDESV (reference sequence). The CDR3 contains 15 residues. The ends were cut back, 7 bases at V and 1 base at J, with 16 bases in the middle. In DNA, the CDR3 is TGTGCCAGCATCACTGCGGCGGAACGGAACACTGAAGCTTTCTTT. Protein sequence: CASITAAERNTEAFF. Combining the CDR3 with reference TRBV11-1 and TRBJ1-1 gives the whole variable domain EAEVAQSPRYKITEKSQAVAFWCDPISGHATLYWYRQILGQGPELLVQFQDESVVDDSQLPKDRFSAERLKGVDSTLKIQPAELGDSAMYLCASITAAERNTEAFFGQGTRLTVV.

The rearrangement uses TRBV18 and TRBJ1-1; no clear D gene. The CDR3 contains 14 residues. Germline CDR1 reads KGHSH; CDR2 reads LQKENI. With 4 bases removed from V and 1 base from J, the gap between germline ends came to 10 bases. CDR3: CASSRPGPNTEAFF. Written as DNA, the CDR3 is TGTGCCAGCTCACGACCTGGCCCGAACACTGAAGCTTTCTTT.

This clone was seen only once. This chain uses TRBV6-5 with TRBJ2-7; tentatively, D is TRBD2 (6 bases). This CDR3 is 14 amino acids long. V gave up 5 bases and J gave up 5 bases, with 16 bases separating them. Germline assignment: CDR1 MNHEY and CDR2 SVGAGI. The CDR3 sequence: CASSPPTSSNEQYV. The CDR3, as DNA: TGTGCCAGCAGTCCGCCGACTAGTTCGAACGAGCAGTACGTC.

The chain carries TRBV27 and TRBJ2-1, with D maybe TRBD2 (5 bases). CDR3 size: 14 residues. CDR1 MNHEY and CDR2 SMNVEV come from the germline V gene (reference sequence). Trimming took off 6 bases at V and 6 bases at J, with 15 bases between the two ends. The CDR3 region has the DNA TGTGCCAGCAGCCTCGGGCTAAGCGGCAATGAGCAGTTCTTC. It is translated as CASSLGLSGNEQFF.

This clone showed up just once. The chain couples TRBV5-5 to TRBJ2-5; a possible D gene is TRBD1 (6 bases). This CDR3 is 14 amino acids long. The germline CDR1 and CDR2 sequences are SGHKS and YYEKEE (reference sequence). V was trimmed by 2 bases and J by 6 bases, leaving 14 bases between them. This CDR3 is CASSFLQQGKTQYF. The CDR3 DNA is TGTGCCAGCAGCTTTCTCCAGCAGGGGAAGACCCAGTACTTC.

The chain carries TRBV6-5 and TRBJ2-2; a possible D gene is TRBD2 (6 bases). V was trimmed by 6 bases and J by 2 bases, leaving 10 bases between them. In germline, CDR1 is MNHEY, CDR2 SVGAGI. The CDR3 is 14 amino acids. In DNA, the CDR3 is TGTGCCAGCAGGGGGACTGTTAACACCGGGGAGCTGTTTTTT. It yields the protein CASRGTVNTGELFF.

This sequence joins TRBV7-2 and TRBJ1-3, with TRBD1 as a possible D gene (5 bases). The length of the CDR3 is 18 residues. Between the trimmed V and J ends, which lost 1 base and 1 base, there was a span of 17 bases. Germline CDR1 and CDR2: SGHTA and FQGNSA. The CDR3 sequence is CASSLDVVRVGSGNTIYF. As DNA, the CDR3 is TGTGCCAGCAGCTTAGATGTGGTCAGGGTGGGTTCTGGAAACACCATATATTTT.

The chain recombines TRBV21-1 with TRBJ2-1; the table calls TRBD2, which could not be checked here. TRBV21-1 corresponds to a pseudogene. The CDR3 runs to 20 residues. The CDR3 region is CASSKNNLAGDPALYNEQFF. CDR3 sequence (DNA): TGTGCCAGCAGCAAAAACAATCTAGCGGGAGACCCAGCTCTCTACAATGAGCAGTTCTTC.

The table lists this clone with a few counts. The chain joins TRBV5-3 to TRBJ2-7, with D tentatively TRBD1 (5 bases). TRBV5-3 is treated as an ORF (open reading frame) with a function not yet certain. This CDR3 region has 13 residues. Trimming pared 2 bases from V and 2 bases from J, leaving 8 bases between. CDR3 loop: CARSFRETYEQYV. The CDR3 bases are TGTGCCAGAAGCTTCAGGGAAACCTACGAGCAGTACGTC.

In its sample, this clone was seen once. This chain uses TRBV24-1 with TRBJ2-3; 11 bases fit TRBD1. V dropped 3 bases and J dropped 7; count of bases not matched to a gene: 8. Germline V gives CDR1 KGHDR, CDR2 SFDVKD. This CDR3 is 16 amino acids long. This CDR3 reads CATSDPRTGGAYTQYF. CDR3 nucleotide sequence: TGTGCCACCAGTGATCCGCGGACAGGGGGCGCTTATACGCAGTATTTT.

This chain uses TRBV9 with TRBJ2-1; 13 nucleotides match TRBD2. The V and J ends lost 3 bases and 11 bases, in that order; junction bases with no gene match: 11. Per germline, CDR1 SGDLS and CDR2 YYNGEE. The CDR3 consists of 16 residues. CDR3 region: CASSGGTSGARGKQFF. The CDR3, as DNA: TGTGCCAGCAGCGGCGGGACTAGCGGGGCTAGGGGGAAGCAGTTCTTC.

The CDR3: CASTRQNSPLHF. The DNA of the CDR3 is TGTGCCAGCACCCGACAGAACTCACCCCTCCACTTT. The V and J genes are TRBV6-5 and TRBJ1-6; D might be TRBD1 (5 bases). Germline V gene lookup returns CDR1 MNHEY and CDR2 SVGAGI. V dropped 7 bases and J dropped 10 bases, with 11 bases sitting between them. The CDR3 runs 12 residues.